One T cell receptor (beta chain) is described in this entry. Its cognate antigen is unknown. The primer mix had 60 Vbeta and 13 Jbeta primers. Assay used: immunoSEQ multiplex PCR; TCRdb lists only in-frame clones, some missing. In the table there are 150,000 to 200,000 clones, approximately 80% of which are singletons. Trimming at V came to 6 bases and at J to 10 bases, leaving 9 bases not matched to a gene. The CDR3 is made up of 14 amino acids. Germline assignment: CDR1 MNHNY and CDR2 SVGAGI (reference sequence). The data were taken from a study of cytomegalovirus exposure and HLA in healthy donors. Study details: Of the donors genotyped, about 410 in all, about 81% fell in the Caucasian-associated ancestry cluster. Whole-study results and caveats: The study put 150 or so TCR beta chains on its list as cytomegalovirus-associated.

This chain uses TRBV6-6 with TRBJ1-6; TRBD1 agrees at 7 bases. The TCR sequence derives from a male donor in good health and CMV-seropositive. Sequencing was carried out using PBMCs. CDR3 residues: CASSFDREVSPLHF. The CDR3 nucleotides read TGTGCCAGCAGCTTTGACAGGGAGGTGTCACCCCTCCACTTT.